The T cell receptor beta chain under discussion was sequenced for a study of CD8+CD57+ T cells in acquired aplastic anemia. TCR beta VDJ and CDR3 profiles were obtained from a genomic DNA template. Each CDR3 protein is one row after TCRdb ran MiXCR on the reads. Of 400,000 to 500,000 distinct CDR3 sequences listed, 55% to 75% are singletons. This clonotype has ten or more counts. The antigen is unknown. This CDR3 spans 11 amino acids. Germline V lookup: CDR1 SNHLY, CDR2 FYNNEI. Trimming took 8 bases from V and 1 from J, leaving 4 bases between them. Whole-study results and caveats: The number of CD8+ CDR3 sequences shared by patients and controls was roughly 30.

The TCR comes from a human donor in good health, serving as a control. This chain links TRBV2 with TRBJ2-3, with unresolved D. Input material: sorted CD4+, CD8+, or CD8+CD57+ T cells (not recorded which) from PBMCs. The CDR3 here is CASYGTDTQYF. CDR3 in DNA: TGTGCCAGCTATGGCACAGATACGCAGTATTTT.